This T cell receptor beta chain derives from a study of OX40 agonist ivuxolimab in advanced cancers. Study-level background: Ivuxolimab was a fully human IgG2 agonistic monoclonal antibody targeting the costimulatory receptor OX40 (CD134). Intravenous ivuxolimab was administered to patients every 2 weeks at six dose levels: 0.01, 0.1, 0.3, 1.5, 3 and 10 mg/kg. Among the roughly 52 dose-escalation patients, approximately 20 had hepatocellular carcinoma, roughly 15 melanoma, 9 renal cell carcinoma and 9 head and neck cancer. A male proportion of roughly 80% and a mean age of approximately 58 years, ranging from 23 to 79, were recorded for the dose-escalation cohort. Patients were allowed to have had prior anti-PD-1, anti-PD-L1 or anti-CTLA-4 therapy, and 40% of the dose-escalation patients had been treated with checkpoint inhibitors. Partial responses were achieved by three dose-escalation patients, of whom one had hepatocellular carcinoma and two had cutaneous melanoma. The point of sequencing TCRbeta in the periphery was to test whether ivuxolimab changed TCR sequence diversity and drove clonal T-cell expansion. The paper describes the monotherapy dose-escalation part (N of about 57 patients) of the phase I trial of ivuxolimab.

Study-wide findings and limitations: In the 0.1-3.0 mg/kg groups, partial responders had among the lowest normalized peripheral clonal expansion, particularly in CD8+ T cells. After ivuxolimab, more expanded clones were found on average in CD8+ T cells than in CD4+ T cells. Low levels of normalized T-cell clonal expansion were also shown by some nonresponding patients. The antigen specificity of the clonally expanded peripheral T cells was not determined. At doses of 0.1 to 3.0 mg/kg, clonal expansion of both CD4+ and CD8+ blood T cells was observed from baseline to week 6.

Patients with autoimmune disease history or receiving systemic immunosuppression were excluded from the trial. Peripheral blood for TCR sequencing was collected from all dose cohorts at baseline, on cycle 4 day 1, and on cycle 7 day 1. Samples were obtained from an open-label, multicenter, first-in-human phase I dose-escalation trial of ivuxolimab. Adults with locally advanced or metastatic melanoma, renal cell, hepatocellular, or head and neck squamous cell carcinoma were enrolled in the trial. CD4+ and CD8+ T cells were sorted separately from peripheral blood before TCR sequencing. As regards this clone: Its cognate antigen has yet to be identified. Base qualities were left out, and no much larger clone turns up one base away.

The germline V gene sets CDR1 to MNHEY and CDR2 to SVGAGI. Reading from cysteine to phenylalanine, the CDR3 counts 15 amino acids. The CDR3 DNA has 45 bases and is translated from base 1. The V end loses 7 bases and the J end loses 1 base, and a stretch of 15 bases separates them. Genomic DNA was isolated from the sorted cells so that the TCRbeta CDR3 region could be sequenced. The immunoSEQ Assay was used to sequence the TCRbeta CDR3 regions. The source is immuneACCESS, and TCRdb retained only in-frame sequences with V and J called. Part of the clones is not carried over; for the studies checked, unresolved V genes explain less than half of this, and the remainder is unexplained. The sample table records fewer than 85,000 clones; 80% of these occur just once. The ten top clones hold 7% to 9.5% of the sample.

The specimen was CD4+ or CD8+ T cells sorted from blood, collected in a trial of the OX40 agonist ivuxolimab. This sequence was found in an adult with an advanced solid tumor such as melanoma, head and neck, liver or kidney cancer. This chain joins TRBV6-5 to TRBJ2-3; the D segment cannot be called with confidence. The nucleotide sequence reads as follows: TGTGCCAGCAAGAGAGGCGGACCAGGCACAGATACGCAGTATTTT. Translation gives CASKRGGPGTDTQYF.